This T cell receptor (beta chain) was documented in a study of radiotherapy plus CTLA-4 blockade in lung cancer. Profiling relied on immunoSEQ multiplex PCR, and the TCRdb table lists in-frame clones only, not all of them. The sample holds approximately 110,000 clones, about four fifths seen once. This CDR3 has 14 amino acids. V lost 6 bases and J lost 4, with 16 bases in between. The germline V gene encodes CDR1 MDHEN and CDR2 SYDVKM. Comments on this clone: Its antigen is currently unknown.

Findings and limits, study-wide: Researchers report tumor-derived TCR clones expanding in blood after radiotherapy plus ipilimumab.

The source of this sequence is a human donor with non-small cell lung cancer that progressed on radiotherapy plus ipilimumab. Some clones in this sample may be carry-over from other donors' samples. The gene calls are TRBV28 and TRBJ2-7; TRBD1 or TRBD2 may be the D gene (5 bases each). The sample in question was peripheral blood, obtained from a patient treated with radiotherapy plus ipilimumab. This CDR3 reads CASSTGTYRYEQYF. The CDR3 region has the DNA TGTGCCAGCAGCACCGGGACCTACCGGTACGAGCAGTACTTC.